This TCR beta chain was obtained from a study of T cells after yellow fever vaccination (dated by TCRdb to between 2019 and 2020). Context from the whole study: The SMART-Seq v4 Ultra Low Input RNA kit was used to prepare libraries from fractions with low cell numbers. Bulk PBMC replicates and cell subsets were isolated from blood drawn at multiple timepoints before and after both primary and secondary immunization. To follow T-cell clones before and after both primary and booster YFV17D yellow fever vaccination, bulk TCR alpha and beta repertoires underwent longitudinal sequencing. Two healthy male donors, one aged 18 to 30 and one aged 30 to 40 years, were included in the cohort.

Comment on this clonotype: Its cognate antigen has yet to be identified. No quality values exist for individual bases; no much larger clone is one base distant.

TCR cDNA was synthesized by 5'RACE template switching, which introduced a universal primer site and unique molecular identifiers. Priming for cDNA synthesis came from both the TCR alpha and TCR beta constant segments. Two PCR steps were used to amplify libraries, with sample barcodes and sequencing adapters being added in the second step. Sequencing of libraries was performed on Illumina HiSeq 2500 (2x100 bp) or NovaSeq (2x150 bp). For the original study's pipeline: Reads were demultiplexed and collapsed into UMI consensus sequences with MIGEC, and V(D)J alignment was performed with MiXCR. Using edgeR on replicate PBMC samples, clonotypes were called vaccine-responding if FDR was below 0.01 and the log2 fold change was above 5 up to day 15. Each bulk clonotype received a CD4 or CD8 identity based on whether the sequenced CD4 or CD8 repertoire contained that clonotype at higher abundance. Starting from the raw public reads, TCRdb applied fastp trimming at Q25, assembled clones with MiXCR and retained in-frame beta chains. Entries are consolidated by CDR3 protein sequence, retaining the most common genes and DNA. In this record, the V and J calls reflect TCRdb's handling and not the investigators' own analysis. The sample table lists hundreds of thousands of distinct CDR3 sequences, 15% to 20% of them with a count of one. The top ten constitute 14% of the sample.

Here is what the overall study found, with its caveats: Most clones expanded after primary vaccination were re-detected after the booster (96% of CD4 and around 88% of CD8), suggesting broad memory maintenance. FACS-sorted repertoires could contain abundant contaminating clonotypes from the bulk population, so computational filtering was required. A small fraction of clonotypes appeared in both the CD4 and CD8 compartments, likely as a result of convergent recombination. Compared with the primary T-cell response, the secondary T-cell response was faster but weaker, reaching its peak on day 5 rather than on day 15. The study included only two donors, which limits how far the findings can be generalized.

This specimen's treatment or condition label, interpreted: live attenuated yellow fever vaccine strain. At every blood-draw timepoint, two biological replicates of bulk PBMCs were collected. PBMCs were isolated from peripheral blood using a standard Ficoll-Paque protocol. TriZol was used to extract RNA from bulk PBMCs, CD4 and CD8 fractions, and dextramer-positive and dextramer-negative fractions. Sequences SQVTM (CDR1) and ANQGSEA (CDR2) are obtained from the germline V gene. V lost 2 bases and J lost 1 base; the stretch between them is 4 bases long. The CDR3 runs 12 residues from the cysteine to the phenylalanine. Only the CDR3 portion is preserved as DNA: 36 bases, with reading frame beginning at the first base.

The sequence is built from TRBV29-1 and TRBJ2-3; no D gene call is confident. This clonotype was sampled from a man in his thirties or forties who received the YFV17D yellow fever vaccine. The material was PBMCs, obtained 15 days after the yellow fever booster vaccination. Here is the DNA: TGCAGCGTTGAACAGGGCACAGATACGCAGTATTTT. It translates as CSVEQGTDTQYF.